Reported below is one T cell receptor (beta chain). Data came from immunoSEQ multiplex PCR; TCRdb stores just in-frame clones and leaves some out. The sample holds under 60,000 clones, about 90% seen once. This entry comes from a study of OX40 agonist ivuxolimab in advanced cancers. Study overall: Partial responses occurred in Three dose-escalation patients, one with hepatocellular carcinoma and two with cutaneous melanoma.

This CDR3 spans 14 amino acids. V lost 3 bases, J lost 4 bases, and 13 bases lay in between. Germline CDR1 SGHTS, CDR2 YDEGEE. The sequence was obtained from an adult with an advanced solid tumor such as melanoma, head and neck, liver or kidney cancer. The J gene is TRBJ1-2, the V gene TRBV5-8; no definite D call. The sequencing used CD4+ or CD8+ T cells sorted from blood, collected in a trial of the OX40 agonist ivuxolimab. In DNA, the CDR3 is TGTGCCAGCAGCTGGGGAGGAGGGAGCTATGGCTACACCTTC. It encodes CASSWGGGSYGYTF.